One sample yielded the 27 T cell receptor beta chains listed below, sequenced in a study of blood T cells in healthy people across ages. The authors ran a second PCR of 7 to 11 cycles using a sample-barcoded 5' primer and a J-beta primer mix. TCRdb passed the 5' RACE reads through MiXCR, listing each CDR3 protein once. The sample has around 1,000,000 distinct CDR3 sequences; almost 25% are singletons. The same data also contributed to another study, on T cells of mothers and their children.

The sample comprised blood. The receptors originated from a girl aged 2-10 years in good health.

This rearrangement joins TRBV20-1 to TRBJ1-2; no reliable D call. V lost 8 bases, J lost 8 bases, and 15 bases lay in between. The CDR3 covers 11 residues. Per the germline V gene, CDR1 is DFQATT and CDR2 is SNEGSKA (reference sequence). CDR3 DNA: TGCAGTTTGGCCTCAGATCTAGGCTACACCTTC. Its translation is CSLASDLGYTF.

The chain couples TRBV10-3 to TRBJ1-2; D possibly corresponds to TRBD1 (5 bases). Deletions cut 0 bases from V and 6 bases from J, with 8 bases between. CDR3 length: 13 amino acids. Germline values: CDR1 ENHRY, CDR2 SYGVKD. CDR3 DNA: TGTGCCATCAGTGAGTCAAGGGACGATGGCTACACCTTC. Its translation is CAISESRDDGYTF.

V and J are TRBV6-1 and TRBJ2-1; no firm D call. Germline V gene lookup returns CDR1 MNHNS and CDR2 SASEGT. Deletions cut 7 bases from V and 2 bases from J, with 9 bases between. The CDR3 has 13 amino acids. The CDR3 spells CASKKPTYNEQFF. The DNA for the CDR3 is TGTGCCAGCAAAAAGCCCACCTACAATGAGCAGTTCTTC.

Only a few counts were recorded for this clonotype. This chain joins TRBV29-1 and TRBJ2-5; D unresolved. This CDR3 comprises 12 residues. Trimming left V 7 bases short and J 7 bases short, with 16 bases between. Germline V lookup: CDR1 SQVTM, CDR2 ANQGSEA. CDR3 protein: CSATLIKRTQYF. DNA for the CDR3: TGCAGCGCAACCCTTATTAAGAGGACCCAGTACTTC.

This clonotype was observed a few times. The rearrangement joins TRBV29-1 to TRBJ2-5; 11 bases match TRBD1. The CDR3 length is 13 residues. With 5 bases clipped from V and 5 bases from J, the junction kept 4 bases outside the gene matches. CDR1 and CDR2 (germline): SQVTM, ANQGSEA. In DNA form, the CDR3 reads TGCAGCGTTTGGACAGGGGGCCTTGAGACCCAGTACTTC. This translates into CSVWTGGLETQYF.

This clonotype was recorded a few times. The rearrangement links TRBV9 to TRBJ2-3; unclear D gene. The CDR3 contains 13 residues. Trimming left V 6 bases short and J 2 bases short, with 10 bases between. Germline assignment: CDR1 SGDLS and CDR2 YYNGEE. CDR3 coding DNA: TGTGCCAGCAACCGAGATTACACAGATACGCAGTATTTT. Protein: CASNRDYTDTQYF.

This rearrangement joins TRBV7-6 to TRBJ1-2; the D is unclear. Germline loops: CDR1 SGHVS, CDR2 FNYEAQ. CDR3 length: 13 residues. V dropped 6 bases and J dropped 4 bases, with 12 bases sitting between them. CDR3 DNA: TGTGCCAGCAGTTCAGACTGCTGCTATGGCTACACCTTC. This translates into CASSSDCCYGYTF.

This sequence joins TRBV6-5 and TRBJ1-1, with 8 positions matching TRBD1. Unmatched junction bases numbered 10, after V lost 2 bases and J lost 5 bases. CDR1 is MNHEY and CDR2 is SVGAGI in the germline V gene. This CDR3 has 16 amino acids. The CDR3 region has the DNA TGTGCCAGCAGTTACGGTCAGGGGGCGGGTAAGACTGAAGCTTTCTTT. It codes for CASSYGQGAGKTEAFF.

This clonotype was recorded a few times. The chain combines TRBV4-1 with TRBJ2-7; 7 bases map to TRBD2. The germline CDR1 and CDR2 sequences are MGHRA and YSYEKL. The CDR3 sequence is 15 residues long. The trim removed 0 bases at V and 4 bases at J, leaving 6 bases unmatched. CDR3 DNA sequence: TGCGCCAGCAGCCAAGATAGGGACTACCAATACGAGCAGTACTTC. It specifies CASSQDRDYQYEQYF.

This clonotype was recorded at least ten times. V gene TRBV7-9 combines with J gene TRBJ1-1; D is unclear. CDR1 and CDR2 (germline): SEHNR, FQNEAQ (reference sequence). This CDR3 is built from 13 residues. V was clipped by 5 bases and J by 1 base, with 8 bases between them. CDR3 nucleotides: TGTGCCAGCAGCCCCTCAGGGAACACTGAAGCTTTCTTT. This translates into CASSPSGNTEAFF.

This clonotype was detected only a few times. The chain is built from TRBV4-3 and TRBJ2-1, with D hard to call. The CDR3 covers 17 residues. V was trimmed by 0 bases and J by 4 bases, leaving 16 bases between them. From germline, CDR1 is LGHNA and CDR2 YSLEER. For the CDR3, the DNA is TGCGCCAGCAGCCAAGATGTGATCCGAAATTTATACAATGAGCAGTTCTTC. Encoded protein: CASSQDVIRNLYNEQFF.

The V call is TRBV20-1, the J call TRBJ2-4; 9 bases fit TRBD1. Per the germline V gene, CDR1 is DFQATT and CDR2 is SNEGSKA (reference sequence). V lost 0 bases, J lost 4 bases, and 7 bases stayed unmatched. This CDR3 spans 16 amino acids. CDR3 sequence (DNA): TGCAGTGCTAGAGATTCCAGCGGGACAGGGAAAAACATTCAGTACTTC. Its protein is CSARDSSGTGKNIQYF.

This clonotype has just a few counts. The CDR3 loop reads CASSLNRDSPYEQYF. In DNA form, the CDR3 reads TGTGCCAGCAGTTTAAACAGGGATTCACCCTACGAGCAGTACTTC. The chain links TRBV27 to TRBJ2-5; a weak D match, TRBD1 (6 bases). The assigned J gene may be wrong: the sequence end matches TRBJ2-7 better. Germline V CDR1 and CDR2: MNHEY, SMNVEV (reference sequence). CDR3 size: 15 residues.

The CDR3 is CASSPVKGVNTEAFF. CDR3 in DNA: TGTGCCAGCAGCCCCGTCAAAGGGGTTAACACTGAAGCTTTCTTT. The chain joins TRBV7-9 to TRBJ1-1; maybe TRBD1 (5 bases). CDR1 and CDR2 from the germline V gene are SEHNR and FQNEAQ (reference sequence). V lost 5 bases and J 2 bases, leaving 15 bases between the germline ends. The CDR3 totals 15 residues.

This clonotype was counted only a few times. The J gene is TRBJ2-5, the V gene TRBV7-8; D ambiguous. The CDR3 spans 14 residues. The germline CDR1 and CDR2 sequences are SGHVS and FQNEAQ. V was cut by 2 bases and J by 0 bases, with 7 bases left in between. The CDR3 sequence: CASSLSNYQETQYF. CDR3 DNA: TGTGCCAGCAGCTTATCAAACTACCAAGAGACCCAGTACTTC.

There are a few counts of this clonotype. CDR3 in DNA: TGTGCCAGCAGCCCGGACTTCTCTGGAAACACCATATATTTT. Its translation is CASSPDFSGNTIYF. The V call is TRBV13, the J call TRBJ1-3; D is unclear. From germline, CDR1 is PRHDT and CDR2 FYEKMQ (reference sequence). The CDR3 has 14 residues. V lost 5 bases, J lost 0 bases, and 8 bases lay in between. The full variable domain, completed using reference TRBV13 and TRBJ1-3, is AAGVIQSPRHLIKEKRETATLKCYPIPRHDTVYWYQQGPGQDPQFLISFYEKMQSDKGSIPDRFSAQQFSDYHSELNMSSLELGDSALYFCASSPDFSGNTIYFGEGSWLTVV.

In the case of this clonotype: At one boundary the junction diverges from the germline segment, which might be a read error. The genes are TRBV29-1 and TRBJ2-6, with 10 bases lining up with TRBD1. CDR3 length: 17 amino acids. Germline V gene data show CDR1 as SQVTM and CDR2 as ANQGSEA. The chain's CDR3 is CGVEEGTGDSGANVLTF. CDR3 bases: TGCGGCGTTGAAGAAGGGACAGGGGACTCTGGGGCCAACGTCCTGACTTTC.

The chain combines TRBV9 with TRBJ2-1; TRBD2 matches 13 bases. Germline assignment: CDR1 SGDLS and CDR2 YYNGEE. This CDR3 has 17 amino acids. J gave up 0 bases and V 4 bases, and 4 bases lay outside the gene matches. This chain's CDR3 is CASSFRTSGSSYNEQFF. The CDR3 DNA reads TGTGCCAGCAGCTTCCGGACTAGCGGGAGCTCCTACAATGAGCAGTTCTTC.

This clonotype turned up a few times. The CDR3 coding sequence is TGCAGTGCTAGAGATTCGGGCGGCTCCTACAATGAGCAGTTCTTC. Translated, it gives CSARDSGGSYNEQFF. V usage is TRBV20-1 and J usage is TRBJ2-1; D is ambiguous. Trimming shortened V by 0 bases and J by 0 bases, and 9 bases separated the two germline ends. The CDR3 is 15 residues long. CDR1 is DFQATT and CDR2 is SNEGSKA in the germline V gene (reference sequence).

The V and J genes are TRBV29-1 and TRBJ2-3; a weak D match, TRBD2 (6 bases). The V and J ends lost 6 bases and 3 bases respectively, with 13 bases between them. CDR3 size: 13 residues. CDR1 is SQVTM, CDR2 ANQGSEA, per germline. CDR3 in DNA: TGCAGCGTAGCGGGCCAGACTACAGATACGCAGTATTTT. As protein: CSVAGQTTDTQYF.

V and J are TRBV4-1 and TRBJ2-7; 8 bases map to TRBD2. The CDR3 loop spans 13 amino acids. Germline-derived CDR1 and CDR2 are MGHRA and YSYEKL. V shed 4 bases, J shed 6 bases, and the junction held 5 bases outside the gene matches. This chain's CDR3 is CASSRISGSEQYF. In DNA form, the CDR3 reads TGCGCCAGCAGCCGAATCAGCGGGAGCGAGCAGTACTTC.

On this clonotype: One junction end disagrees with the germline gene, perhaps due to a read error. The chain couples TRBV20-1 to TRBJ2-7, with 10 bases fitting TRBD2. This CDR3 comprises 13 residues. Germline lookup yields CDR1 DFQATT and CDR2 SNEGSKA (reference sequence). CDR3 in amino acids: CSARTSGSYEQHF. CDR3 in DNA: TGCAGTGCCCGGACTAGCGGCTCCTACGAGCAGCACTTC.

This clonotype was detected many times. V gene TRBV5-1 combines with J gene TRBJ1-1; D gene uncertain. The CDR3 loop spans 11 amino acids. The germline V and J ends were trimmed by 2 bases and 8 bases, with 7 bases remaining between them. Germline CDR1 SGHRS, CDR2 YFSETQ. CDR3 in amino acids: CASSLGEEAFF. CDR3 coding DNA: TGCGCCAGCAGCTTAGGAGAAGAAGCTTTCTTT. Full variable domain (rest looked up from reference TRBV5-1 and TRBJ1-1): KAGVTQTPRYLIKTRGQQVTLSCSPISGHRSVSWYQQTPGQGLQFLFEYFSETQRNKGNFPGRFSGRQFSNSRSEMNVSTLELGDSALYLCASSLGEEAFFGQGTRLTVV.

CDR3 in DNA: TGTGCCAGCAGTGAATTTGTTCTGGGAGATACGCAGTATTTT. This encodes CASSEFVLGDTQYF. V is TRBV2 and J is TRBJ2-3; D gene uncertain. V lost 2 bases and J 5 bases, leaving 11 bases between the germline ends. The CDR3 length is 14 residues. The germline gives CDR1 SNHLY, CDR2 FYNNEI.

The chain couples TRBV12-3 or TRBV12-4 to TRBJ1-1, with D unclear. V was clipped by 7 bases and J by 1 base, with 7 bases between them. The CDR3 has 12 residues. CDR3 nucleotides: TGTGCCAGCACCTCAAGGAACACTGAAGCTTTCTTT. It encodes CASTSRNTEAFF.

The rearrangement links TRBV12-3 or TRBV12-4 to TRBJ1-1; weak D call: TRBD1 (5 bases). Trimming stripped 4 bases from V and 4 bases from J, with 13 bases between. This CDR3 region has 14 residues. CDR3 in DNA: TGTGCCAGCAGTTATTCACAGGACTTCACTGAAGCTTTCTTT. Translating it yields CASSYSQDFTEAFF.

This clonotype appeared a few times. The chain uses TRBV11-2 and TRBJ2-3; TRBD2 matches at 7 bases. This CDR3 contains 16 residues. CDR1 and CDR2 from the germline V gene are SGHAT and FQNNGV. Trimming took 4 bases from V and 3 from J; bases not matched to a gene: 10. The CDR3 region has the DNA TGTGCCAGCAGCTCTTCGCGGTGGGAGGGAACAGATACGCAGTATTTT. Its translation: CASSSSRWEGTDTQYF.